A single T cell receptor (beta chain) is shown here with its context. Its specificity is not known. If patients had autoimmune disease history or systemic immunosuppression, they were excluded. The data stem from a study of OX40 agonist ivuxolimab in advanced cancers. Looking at the study overall: Participants averaged about 60 years of age (range roughly 20 to 90) and were around 83% male.

Study findings and constraints: Dose levels from 0.1 to 3.0 mg/kg saw CD4+ and CD8+ blood T cells expand clonally by week 6. The mean number of expanded clones was higher in CD8+ T cells than in CD4+.

Assay used: immunoSEQ multiplex PCR; TCRdb lists only in-frame clones, some missing. Of almost 80,000 clones listed, roughly 87% were seen once; the top ten hold 0.2% to 0.3%. The TCR sequence derives from an adult with an advanced solid tumor such as melanoma, head and neck, liver or kidney cancer. The sequencing here drew on CD4+ or CD8+ T cells sorted from blood, taken in a trial of the OX40 agonist ivuxolimab.

The CDR3 bases are TGCAGCGTCCGCGGACTAGTCCGCGAGACCCAGTACTTC. Translated, it gives CSVRGLVRETQYF. The V call is TRBV29-1, the J call TRBJ2-5; 7 bases fit TRBD2. Germline assignment: CDR1 SQVTM and CDR2 ANQGSEA. With V trimmed by 6 bases and J by 5 bases, 9 bases remained unmatched. CDR3 length: 13 residues.